This TCR beta chain was sequenced during a study of blood T cell repertoires in COVID-19. V lost 6 bases and J lost 6; bases outside the gene matches: 13. Germline V gene sequence: CDR1 SGHVS, CDR2 FNYEAQ. This CDR3 has 15 residues. Method: immunoSEQ multiplex PCR; TCRdb's copy keeps in-frame clones and lacks some. The table lists more than 150,000 clones, nearly 85% of them singletons, with under 5.5% in the top ten. The TCR sequence derives from a woman under 40 with acute or convalescent COVID-19. The chain combines TRBV7-6 with TRBJ2-7; 8 nucleotides line up with TRBD2. The source material was peripheral blood. CDR3 loop: CASRSLTGGVGEQYF. As DNA, the CDR3 is TGTGCCAGCAGATCCCTCACGGGAGGGGTAGGCGAGCAGTACTTC.